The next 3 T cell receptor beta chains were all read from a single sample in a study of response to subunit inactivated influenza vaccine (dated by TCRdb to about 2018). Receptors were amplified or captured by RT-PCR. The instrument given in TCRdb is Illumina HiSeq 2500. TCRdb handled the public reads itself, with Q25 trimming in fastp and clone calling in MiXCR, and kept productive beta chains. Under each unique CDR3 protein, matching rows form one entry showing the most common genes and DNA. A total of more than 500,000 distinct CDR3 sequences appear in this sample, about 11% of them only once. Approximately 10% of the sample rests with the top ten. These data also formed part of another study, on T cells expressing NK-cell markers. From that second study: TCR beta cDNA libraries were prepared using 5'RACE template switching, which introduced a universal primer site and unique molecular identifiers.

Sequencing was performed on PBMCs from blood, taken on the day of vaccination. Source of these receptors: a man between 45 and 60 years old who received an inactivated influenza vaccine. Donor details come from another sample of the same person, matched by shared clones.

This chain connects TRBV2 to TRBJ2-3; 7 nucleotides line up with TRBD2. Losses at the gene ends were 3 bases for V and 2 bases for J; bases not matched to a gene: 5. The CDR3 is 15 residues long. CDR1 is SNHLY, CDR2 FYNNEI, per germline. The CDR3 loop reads CASSDSGENTDTQYF. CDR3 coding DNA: TGTGCCAGCAGTGACAGCGGGGAAAACACAGATACGCAGTATTTT.

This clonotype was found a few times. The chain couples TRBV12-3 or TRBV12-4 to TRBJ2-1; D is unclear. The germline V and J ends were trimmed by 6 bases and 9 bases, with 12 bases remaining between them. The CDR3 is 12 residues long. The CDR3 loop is CASSNPPIEQFF. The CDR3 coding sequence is TGTGCCAGCAGCAACCCCCCGATTGAGCAGTTCTTC.

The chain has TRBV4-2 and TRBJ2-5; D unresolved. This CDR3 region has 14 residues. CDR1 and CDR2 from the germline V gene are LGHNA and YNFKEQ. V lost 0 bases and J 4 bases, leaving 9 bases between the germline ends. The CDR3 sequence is CASSQDKGRETQYF. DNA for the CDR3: TGTGCCAGCAGCCAAGATAAGGGTAGAGAGACCCAGTACTTC.